This TCR beta chain was documented in a study of CD8+ T cells in alopecia areata. V was trimmed by 3 bases and J by 0 bases, leaving 15 bases between them. The CDR3 has 17 residues. The germline V gene has CDR1 SGHNT and CDR2 YENEEA. Extracted RNA was reverse transcribed, and the resulting cDNA served as sequencing template. Some clones are missing from TCRdb's copy, which holds only in-frame ones; the method was immunoSEQ multiplex PCR. Here the sample spans 150,000 or so clones, less than 75% being singletons. This clone came up a few times. The chain recombines TRBV11-3 with TRBJ2-1, with D tentatively TRBD2 (7 bases). The sample was CD8+ T cells sorted from blood, taken at week 0. The clonotype was recovered from a human donor with alopecia areata. This CDR3 reads CASSLAGALSSYNEQFF. The CDR3 region has the DNA TGTGCCAGCAGCTTGGCGGGGGCACTGAGCTCCTACAATGAGCAGTTCTTC.